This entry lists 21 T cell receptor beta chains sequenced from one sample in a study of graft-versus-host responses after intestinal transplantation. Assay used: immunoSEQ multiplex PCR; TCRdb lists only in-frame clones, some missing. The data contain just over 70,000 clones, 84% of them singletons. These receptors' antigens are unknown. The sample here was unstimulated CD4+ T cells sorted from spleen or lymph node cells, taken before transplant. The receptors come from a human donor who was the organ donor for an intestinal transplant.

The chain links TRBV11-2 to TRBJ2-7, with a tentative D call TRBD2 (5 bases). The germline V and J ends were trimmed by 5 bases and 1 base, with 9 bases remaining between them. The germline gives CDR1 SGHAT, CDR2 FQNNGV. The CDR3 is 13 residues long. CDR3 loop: CASSRTGSYEQYV. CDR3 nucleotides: TGTGCCAGCAGCCGGACGGGATCCTACGAGCAGTACGTC.

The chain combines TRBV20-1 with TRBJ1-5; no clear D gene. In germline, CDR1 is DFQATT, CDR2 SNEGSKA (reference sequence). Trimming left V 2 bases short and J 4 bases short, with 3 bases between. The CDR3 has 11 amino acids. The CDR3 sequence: CSARSNQPQHF. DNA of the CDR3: TGCAGTGCTAGATCAAATCAGCCCCAGCATTTT.

The chain's CDR3 is CASSPLTGSTGELFF. CDR3 DNA: TGTGCCAGCTCACCGCTCACAGGCAGCACCGGGGAGCTGTTTTTT. This chain links TRBV18 with TRBJ2-2; D perhaps matches TRBD1 (5 bases). This CDR3 has 15 residues. V dropped 3 bases and J dropped 4 bases, with 12 bases sitting between them. Germline CDR1 and CDR2: KGHSH and LQKENI.

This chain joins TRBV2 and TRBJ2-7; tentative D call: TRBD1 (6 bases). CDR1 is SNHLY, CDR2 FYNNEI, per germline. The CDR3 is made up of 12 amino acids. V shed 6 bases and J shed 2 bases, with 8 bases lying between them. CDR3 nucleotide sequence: TGTGCCAGCAGCGACAGGACCTACGAGCAGTACGTC. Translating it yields CASSDRTYEQYV.

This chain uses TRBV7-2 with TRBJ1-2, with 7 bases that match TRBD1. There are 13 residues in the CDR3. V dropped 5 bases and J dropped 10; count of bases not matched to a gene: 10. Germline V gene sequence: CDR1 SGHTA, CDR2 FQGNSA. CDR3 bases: TGTGCCAGCAGCCCAGGGGGTACAGCGTCCTACACCTTC. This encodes CASSPGGTASYTF.

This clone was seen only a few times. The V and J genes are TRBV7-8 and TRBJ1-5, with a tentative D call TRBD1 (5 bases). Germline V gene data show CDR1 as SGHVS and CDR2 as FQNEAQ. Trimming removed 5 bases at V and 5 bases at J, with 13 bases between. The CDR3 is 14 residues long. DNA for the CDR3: TGTGCCAGCAGCCCGGGACGGGGGGATCAGCCCCAGCATTTT. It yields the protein CASSPGRGDQPQHF.

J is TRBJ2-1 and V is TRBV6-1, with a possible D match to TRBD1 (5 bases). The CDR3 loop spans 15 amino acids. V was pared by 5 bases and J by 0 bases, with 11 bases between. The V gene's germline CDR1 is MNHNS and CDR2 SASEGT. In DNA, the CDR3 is TGTGCCAGCAGTACTGACAGAAGCTCCTACAATGAGCAGTTCTTC. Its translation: CASSTDRSSYNEQFF.

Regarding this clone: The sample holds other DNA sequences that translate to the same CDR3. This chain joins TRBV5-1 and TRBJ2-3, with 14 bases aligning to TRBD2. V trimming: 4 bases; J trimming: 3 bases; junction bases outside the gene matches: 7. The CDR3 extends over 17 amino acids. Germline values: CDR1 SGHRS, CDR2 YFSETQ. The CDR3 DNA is TGCGCCAGCAGCCTAGGACTAGCGGGGGGCGGGACAGATACGCAGTATTTT. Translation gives CASSLGLAGGGTDTQYF. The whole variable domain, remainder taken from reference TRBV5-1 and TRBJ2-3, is KAGVTQTPRYLIKTRGQQVTLSCSPISGHRSVSWYQQTPGQGLQFLFEYFSETQRNKGNFPGRFSGRQFSNSRSEMNVSTLELGDSALYLCASSLGLAGGGTDTQYFGPGTRLTVL.

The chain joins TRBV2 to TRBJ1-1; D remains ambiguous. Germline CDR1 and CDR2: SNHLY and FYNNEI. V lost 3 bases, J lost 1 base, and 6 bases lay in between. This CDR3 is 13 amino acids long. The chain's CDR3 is CASSDRENTEAFF. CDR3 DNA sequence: TGTGCCAGCAGTGACCGGGAGAACACTGAAGCTTTCTTT. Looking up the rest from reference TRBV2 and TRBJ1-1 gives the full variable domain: EPEVTQTPSHQVTQMGQEVILRCVPISNHLYFYWYRQILGQKVEFLVSFYNNEISEKSEIFDDQFSVERPDGSNFTLKIRSTKLEDSAMYFCASSDRENTEAFFGQGTRLTVV.

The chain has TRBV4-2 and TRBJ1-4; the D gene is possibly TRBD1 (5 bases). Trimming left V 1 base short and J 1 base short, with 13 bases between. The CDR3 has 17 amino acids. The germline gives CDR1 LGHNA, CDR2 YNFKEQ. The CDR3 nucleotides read TGTGCCAGCAGCCAAGTTGGTCAGACAGTAACTAATGAAAAACTGTTTTTT. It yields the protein CASSQVGQTVTNEKLFF.

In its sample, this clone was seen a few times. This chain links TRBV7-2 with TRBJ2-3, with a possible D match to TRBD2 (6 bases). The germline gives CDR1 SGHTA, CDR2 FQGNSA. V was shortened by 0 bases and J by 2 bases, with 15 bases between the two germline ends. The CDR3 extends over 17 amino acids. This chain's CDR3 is CASSLAPAGSHTDTQYF. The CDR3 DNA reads TGTGCCAGCAGCTTAGCTCCAGCGGGCTCTCACACAGATACGCAGTATTTT.

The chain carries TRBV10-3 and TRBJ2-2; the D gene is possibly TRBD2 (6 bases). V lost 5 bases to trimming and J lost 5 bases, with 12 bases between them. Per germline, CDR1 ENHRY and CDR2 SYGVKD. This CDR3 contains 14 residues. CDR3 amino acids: CAISSGGITGELFF. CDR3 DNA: TGTGCCATCAGTTCCGGGGGAATAACCGGGGAGCTGTTTTTT.

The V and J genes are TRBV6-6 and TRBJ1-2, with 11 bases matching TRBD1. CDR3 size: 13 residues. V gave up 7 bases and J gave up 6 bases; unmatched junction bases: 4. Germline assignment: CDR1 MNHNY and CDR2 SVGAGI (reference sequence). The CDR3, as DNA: TGTGCCAGCAAGGACAGGGGGCGACATGGCTACACCTTC. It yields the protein CASKDRGRHGYTF.

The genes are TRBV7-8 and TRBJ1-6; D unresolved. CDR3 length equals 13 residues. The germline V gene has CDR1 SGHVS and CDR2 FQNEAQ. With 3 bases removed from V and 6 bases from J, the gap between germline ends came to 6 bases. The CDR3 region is CASSFLANSPLHF. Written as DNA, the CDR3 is TGTGCCAGCAGCTTCCTAGCTAATTCACCCCTCCACTTT.

CDR3 sequence reads: CASSLQLAGGSTDTQYF. DNA of the CDR3: TGTGCCAGCAGCTTGCAACTAGCGGGGGGAAGCACAGATACGCAGTATTTT. The V gene is TRBV5-4, the J gene TRBJ2-3, with TRBD2 identical over 12 bases. The CDR3 sequence is 17 residues long. Germline loops: CDR1 SGHNT, CDR2 YYREEE (reference sequence). The J segment lost 0 bases and the V segment lost 1 base, leaving 3 bases of the junction unmatched. Variable domain in full (rest from reference TRBV5-4 and TRBJ2-3): ETGVTQSPTHLIKTRGQQVTLRCSSQSGHNTVSWYQQALGQGPQFIFQYYREEENGRGNFPPRFSGLQFPNYSSELNVNALELDDSALYLCASSLQLAGGSTDTQYFGPGTRLTVL.

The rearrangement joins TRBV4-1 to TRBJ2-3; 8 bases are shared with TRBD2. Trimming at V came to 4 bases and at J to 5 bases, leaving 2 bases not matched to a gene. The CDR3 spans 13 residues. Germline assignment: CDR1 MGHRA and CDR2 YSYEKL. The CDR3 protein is CASSPGTRDTQYF. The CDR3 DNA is TGCGCCAGCAGCCCCGGGACTAGAGATACGCAGTATTTT.

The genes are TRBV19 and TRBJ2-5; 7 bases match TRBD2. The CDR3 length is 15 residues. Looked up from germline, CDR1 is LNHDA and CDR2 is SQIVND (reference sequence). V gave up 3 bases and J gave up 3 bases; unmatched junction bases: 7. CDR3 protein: CASSIGLDLKETQYF. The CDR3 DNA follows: TGTGCCAGTAGTATCGGACTAGACCTTAAAGAGACCCAGTACTTC.

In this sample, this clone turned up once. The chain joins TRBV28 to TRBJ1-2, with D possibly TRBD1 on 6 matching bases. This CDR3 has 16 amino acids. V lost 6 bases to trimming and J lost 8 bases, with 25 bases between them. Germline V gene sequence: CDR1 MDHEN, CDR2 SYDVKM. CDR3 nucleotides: TGTGCCAGCAGCTCACTAACAGGGTCCGGAGTAAGAGGCTACACCTTC. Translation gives CASSSLTGSGVRGYTF.

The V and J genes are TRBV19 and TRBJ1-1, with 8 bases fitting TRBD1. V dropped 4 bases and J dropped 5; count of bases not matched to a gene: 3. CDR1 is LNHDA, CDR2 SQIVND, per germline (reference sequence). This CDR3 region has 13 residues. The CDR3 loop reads CASSTRTGTEAFF. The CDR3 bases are TGTGCCAGTAGTACCCGGACAGGGACTGAAGCTTTCTTT.

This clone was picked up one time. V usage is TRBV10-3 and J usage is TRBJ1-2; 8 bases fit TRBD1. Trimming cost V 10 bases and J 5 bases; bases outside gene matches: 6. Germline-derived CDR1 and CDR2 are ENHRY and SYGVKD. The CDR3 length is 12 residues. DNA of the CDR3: TGTGCCAGAGACAGGGGAGAGTATGGCTACACCTTC. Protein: CARDRGEYGYTF.

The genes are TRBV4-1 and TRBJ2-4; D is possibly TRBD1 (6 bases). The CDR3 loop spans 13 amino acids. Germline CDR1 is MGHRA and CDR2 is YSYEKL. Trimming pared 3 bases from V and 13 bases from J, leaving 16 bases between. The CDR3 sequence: CASSQVLRGDQYF. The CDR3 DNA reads TGCGCCAGCAGCCAGGTACTCAGGGGCGACCAGTACTTC.